This TCR beta chain was retrieved from a study of cytomegalovirus exposure and HLA in healthy donors. General observations from the study: Per a prior analysis, the majority of TCR beta V segments were productive roughly 90% or roughly 30% of the time. Later, TCR association rates were found to vary by HLA locus, highest for DRB1 and lowest for HLA-C. In a later analysis, a genetic analysis reported fewer productive-TCR N-insertions in an Asian-associated ancestry cluster than the cohort average.

V dropped 3 bases and J dropped 6 bases, with 17 bases sitting between them. The CDR3 is made up of 15 amino acids. Germline CDR1 reads KGHSH; CDR2 reads LQKENI. To note about this clone: Its antigen is unidentified.

60 Vbeta and 13 Jbeta primers were used in PCR. Method: immunoSEQ multiplex PCR; TCRdb's copy keeps in-frame clones and lacks some. The data show approximately 140,000 clones, with roughly three quarters seen just once and under 5.5% held by the top ten. The chain has TRBV18 and TRBJ1-2, with a possible D match to TRBD1 (6 bases). The sequence was obtained from a woman between 45 and 60 years old in good health and CMV-seronegative. Input material: PBMCs. The CDR3 protein is CASSPQGNRANGYTF. Here the CDR3 DNA reads TGTGCCAGCTCACCTCAAGGGAACAGGGCAAATGGCTACACCTTC.